This T cell receptor beta chain was profiled in a study of blood T cell repertoires in COVID-19 (dated by TCRdb to 2018 to 2020). Describing the broader study: Collaborator samples came from the United States, Italy and Spain and covered acute and convalescent phases of COVID-19. The prospective study material was composed of cDNA or gDNA derived from T cells, B-cell-depleted T cells, or PBMCs. The dataset comprised deeply sampled blood TCRbeta repertoires from subjects exposed to, actively infected with, or recovered from COVID-19. The repertoires were made available in a free public database intended to serve as a resource for research on the immune response to SARS-CoV-2. The samples were drawn from the first 160 participants of the ongoing ImmuneRACE study and from 1,254 subjects provided by 6 global collaborators. Nearly every sample came with metadata listing a de-identified subject ID, COVID-19 status, age in years and sex. Where available, HLA class I and class II types were obtained from metadata supplied by the sample provider rather than from assay-based typing.

Overall study outcomes, separate from this receptor: The amount of clinical and demographic metadata varied by source and participant and was provided uncurated.

Worth noting for this clone: Its target antigen remains unknown. Base qualities were left out, and no much larger clone turns up one base away.

TCRbeta CDR3 regions were amplified from genomic DNA by means of the immunoSEQ Assay, a bias-controlled multiplex PCR. Under the source paper's analysis protocol: The number of nucleated cells in each sample was estimated by amplification of reference gene primers within the assay. Sequence reads were collapsed and filtered to measure the absolute abundance of every unique TCRbeta CDR3 rearrangement. For each sample, productive Simpson clonality was calculated as the square root of Simpson's diversity index across productive rearrangements. TCRdb holds this immuneACCESS table with in-frame rearrangements only. Some clones are missing; in checked studies, unresolved V genes explain under half, and the rest has no known cause. The V and J calls and the clone size are those of that table, but D and trimming were determined from the DNA. Within this sample are some 230,000 clones, with roughly 80% of them counted one time only. The biggest ten clones account for about 1.3% of the sample.

Participants in the prospective study were aged about 18 to 95 years, lived in 20 to 25 United States geographic areas, and enrolled through a virtual design. In the prospective study, participants were assigned to cohorts based on the clinical history participants reported in a screening survey and a study questionnaire. Mobile phlebotomists in the prospective study collected whole blood, serum and a nasopharyngeal or oropharyngeal swab from every participant. Participants in the prospective study had the option to provide additional blood draws and questionnaires over a roughly 2-month period. Blood samples from the prospective study were shipped frozen or at room temperature prior to DNA extraction. The CDR3 has 17 amino acids, counting the end cysteine and phenylalanine. Only CDR3 DNA remains: 51 bases, in frame from the first base. Clipping removes 8 bases from V and 0 bases from J, with 9 as the unmatched junction base count. Per the germline V gene (reference sequence), SEHNR is the CDR1 and FQNEAQ is the CDR2.

The specimen sequenced was PBMCs or T cells enriched from blood (not recorded which). This sequence originates from a woman between 40 and 50 years old with acute COVID-19. The chain links TRBV7-9 with TRBJ2-1; 11 junctional bases match TRBD2. The CDR3 is CASRRTSGPSSYNEQFF. The nucleotide sequence is given as TGTGCCAGCCGACGGACTAGCGGGCCGAGCTCCTACAATGAGCAGTTCTTC.